A selection of T cell receptor beta chains follows, all from one sample in a study of blood T cells in healthy people across ages. TCRdb redid the calling of the 5' RACE reads with MiXCR, one entry per CDR3 protein. The repertoire includes 1.2 million to 1.5 million distinct CDR3 sequences, 55% to 75% of them detected once, and under 8.5% sits in the top ten. Input material: blood. The receptor set was obtained from a man aged 18 to 29 in good health. Each CDR3 is given with its conserved first and last residue. D genes are given only for firm matches. Size values are once, few and many counts, or a class for expanded clones, and some rows have none.

clone_size d_call j_call v_call cdr3_aa cdr3_nt
NA NA TRBJ2-1 TRBV4-1 CASSQAGHEQFF TGCGCCAGCAGCCAAGCTGGTCATGAGCAGTTCTTC
NA TRBD1 TRBJ2-1 TRBV4-3 CASSPFDRAGIFEQFF TGCGCCAGCAGCCCCTTCGACAGGGCTGGTATATTTGAGCAGTTCTTC
NA TRBD1 TRBJ1-5 TRBV20-1 CSASRGTGNQPQHF TGCAGTGCTAGTCGCGGGACAGGGAATCAGCCCCAGCATTTT
NA TRBD2 TRBJ2-1 TRBV7-2 CASSLEGTSWNEQFF TGTGCCAGCAGCTTAGAGGGGACTAGTTGGAATGAGCAGTTCTTC
NA NA TRBJ2-7 TRBV5-4 CAGSFSGAGLGGQYF TGTGCCGGCAGCTTCAGTGGGGCGGGACTCGGTGGGCAGTACTTC
NA TRBD2 TRBJ2-5 TRBV20-1 CSGLSGGLRETQYF TGCAGTGGGCTTAGCGGGGGCCTCCGAGAGACCCAGTACTTC
NA NA TRBJ2-5 TRBV27 CASSLSGMETQYF TGTGCCAGCAGTTTATCCGGGATGGAGACCCAGTACTTC
NA NA TRBJ2-1 TRBV20-1 CSARGHGARSSYNEQFF TGCAGTGCTAGGGGTCACGGGGCCAGATCCTCCTACAATGAGCAGTTCTTC
NA TRBD1 TRBJ2-1 TRBV12-3/TRBV12-4 CASSRRDRSINEQFF TGTGCCAGCAGCCGCCGGGACAGGTCTATCAATGAGCAGTTCTTC
NA TRBD1 TRBJ2-7 TRBV6-4 CASSVVRTGASYEQYF TGTGCCAGCAGTGTGGTGAGAACAGGGGCATCCTACGAGCAGTACTTC
NA NA TRBJ2-6 TRBV6-5 CASRKERAGANVLTF TGTGCCAGCAGAAAGGAGAGGGCTGGGGCCAACGTCCTGACTTTC
few NA TRBJ2-7 TRBV6-5 CASSPGGRSYEQYF TGTGCCAGCAGTCCGGGGGGCAGATCCTACGAGCAGTACTTC
NA NA TRBJ1-1 TRBV29-1 CSGTTGNTEAFF TGCAGCGGAACAACTGGTAACACTGAAGCTTTCTTT
NA NA TRBJ2-2 TRBV7-2 CASSSLWVLNTGELFF TGTGCCAGCAGCAGCCTTTGGGTGCTGAACACCGGGGAGCTGTTTTTT
NA NA TRBJ2-7 TRBV20-1 CSARDGQGLLYNEQYF TGCAGTGCTAGAGATGGGCAGGGCCTACTCTACAATGAGCAGTACTTC
NA NA TRBJ1-1 TRBV6-1 CASPGPVWDTEAFF TGTGCCAGCCCTGGCCCTGTCTGGGACACTGAAGCTTTCTTT
NA NA TRBJ2-7 TRBV29-1 CSARMSSDYEQYF TGCAGCGCTCGTATGTCTAGCGACTACGAGCAGTACTTC
NA NA TRBJ2-7 TRBV28 CASMGGTSYEQYF TGTGCCTCCATGGGAGGAACCTCCTACGAGCAGTACTTC
NA NA TRBJ1-2 TRBV7-2 CASSQTVQANYGYTF TGTGCCAGCAGTCAGACAGTACAGGCTAACTATGGCTACACCTTC
few NA TRBJ2-6 TRBV5-1 CASSSNIRTGANVLTF TGCGCCAGCAGCTCGAATATCAGAACTGGGGCCAACGTCCTGACTTTC
NA NA TRBJ2-7 TRBV10-3 CAISESRVPGNEQYF TGTGCCATCAGTGAGTCGAGAGTCCCGGGGAACGAGCAGTACTTC
NA TRBD2 TRBJ2-1 TRBV10-3 CAISPSGSSYNEQFF TGTGCCATCAGTCCTAGCGGGAGCTCCTACAATGAGCAGTTCTTC